The 11 T cell receptor beta chains presented below share a single source sample, sequenced in a study of T cells in pancreatic ductal adenocarcinoma. The selected patients with pancreatic ductal adenocarcinoma had surgery but no neoadjuvant therapy. Profiling relied on immunoSEQ multiplex PCR, and the TCRdb table lists in-frame clones only, not all of them. The table shows roughly 16,000 clones, with 91% occurring only once. The source material was PBMCs. These receptors were obtained from a human donor with pancreatic ductal adenocarcinoma.

In this sample, this clone turned up a few times. The rearrangement joins TRBV15 to TRBJ1-2; no clear D. The V end lost 1 base, the J end lost 8 bases, and 8 bases lay between the germline ends. Germline V CDR1 and CDR2: LNHNV, YYDKDF (reference sequence). The CDR3 sequence is 12 residues long. CDR3 nucleotides: TGTGCCACCAGCAGAGGCCCCGTGGGCTACACCTTC. Protein sequence: CATSRGPVGYTF.

The V call is TRBV6-5, the J call TRBJ1-5; 9 positions match TRBD1. V gave up 6 bases and J gave up 7 bases; unmatched junction bases: 7. Germline V gene data show CDR1 as MNHEY and CDR2 as SVGAGI. This CDR3 comprises 14 residues. CDR3: CASRGRQGGQPQHF. In DNA form, the CDR3 reads TGTGCCAGCAGGGGACGACAGGGGGGACAGCCCCAGCATTTT.

V is TRBV10-3 and J is TRBJ1-4; TRBD1 matches 8 bases. V trimming: 11 bases; J trimming: 4 bases; junction bases outside the gene matches: 6. Germline CDR1 is ENHRY and CDR2 is SYGVKD. This CDR3 is 13 amino acids long. CDR3 protein: CAATGALNEKLFF. CDR3 DNA: TGTGCCGCGACAGGGGCCCTTAATGAAAAACTGTTTTTT.

This chain joins TRBV7-8 and TRBJ1-2; no definite D call. Germline assignment: CDR1 SGHVS and CDR2 FQNEAQ. Trimming pared 1 base from V and 4 bases from J, leaving 7 bases between. The CDR3 spans 13 residues. The CDR3 DNA sequence: TGTGCCAGCAGCTTAGGGGCCGGCTATGGCTACACCTTC. Its translation: CASSLGAGYGYTF.

The J gene is TRBJ2-3, the V gene TRBV19; D is uncertain. Germline values: CDR1 LNHDA, CDR2 SQIVND (reference sequence). The CDR3 is 13 residues long. The V gene lost 0 bases and the J gene lost 2 bases, with 3 bases spanning the gap. The CDR3 DNA follows: TGTGCCAGTAGTATAGATCCCACAGATACGCAGTATTTT. Translated: CASSIDPTDTQYF.

The chain combines TRBV9 with TRBJ2-7; TRBD1 matches at 12 bases. The CDR3 sequence is 15 residues long. V dropped 3 bases and J dropped 5; count of bases not matched to a gene: 6. CDR1 SGDLS and CDR2 YYNGEE come from the germline V gene. CDR3 coding DNA: TGTGCCAGCAGCGGACGGGACAGGGGGCTCGACGAGCAGTACTTC. Translating gives CASSGRDRGLDEQYF.

The sample holds one count of this clone. This chain uses TRBV9 with TRBJ1-2; D is possibly TRBD1 (5 bases). The V end lost 4 bases, the J end lost 4 bases, and 23 bases lay between the germline ends. This CDR3 comprises 17 residues. Germline V lookup: CDR1 SGDLS, CDR2 YYNGEE. The CDR3 is CASSRTQAGREGYGYTF. CDR3 DNA sequence: TGTGCCAGCAGCCGAACGCAAGCAGGGAGGGAAGGCTATGGCTACACCTTC.

The chain couples TRBV28 to TRBJ1-5; 8 nucleotides align to TRBD1. From germline, CDR1 is MDHEN and CDR2 SYDVKM. Losses at the gene ends were 6 bases for V and 0 bases for J; bases not matched to a gene: 7. This CDR3 region has 16 residues. CDR3 coding DNA: TGTGCCAGCAGGCGGGACAGGAGTTATAGCAATCAGCCCCAGCATTTT. This translates into CASRRDRSYSNQPQHF.

The chain uses TRBV11-2 and TRBJ1-1; no firm D call. V shed 3 bases and J shed 4 bases, with 12 bases lying between them. This CDR3 comprises 14 residues. Per germline, CDR1 SGHAT and CDR2 FQNNGV. CDR3 in DNA: TGTGCCAGCAGCTTTGCGGGGAGGAGCACTGAAGCTTTCTTT. Protein sequence: CASSFAGRSTEAFF.

The V call is TRBV5-6, the J call TRBJ1-5; 12 bases are shared with TRBD1. The CDR3 totals 18 residues. Germline loops: CDR1 SGHDT, CDR2 YYEEEE. Unmatched junction bases numbered 7, after V lost 3 bases and J lost 0 bases. The CDR3 spells CASSSGTGGGYSNQPQHF. Written as DNA, the CDR3 is TGTGCCAGCAGCTCCGGGACAGGGGGCGGCTATAGCAATCAGCCCCAGCATTTT.

The V gene is TRBV13, the J gene TRBJ2-2, with 12 bases identical to TRBD1. After removal of 5 bases from V and 0 bases from J, the junction contained 7 bases not matched to a gene. Looked up from germline, CDR1 is PRHDT and CDR2 is FYEKMQ (reference sequence). The CDR3 covers 18 residues. The DNA for the CDR3 is TGTGCCAGCAGCCCAACCGGGACAGGGGGCGCGAACACCGGGGAGCTGTTTTTT. Its protein product is CASSPTGTGGANTGELFF.